This TCR beta chain comes out of a study of human T cells and chemical hapten exposure. From germline, CDR1 is ENHRY and CDR2 SYGVKD. The CDR3 runs to 13 residues. The V gene lost 11 bases and the J gene lost 0 bases, with 13 bases spanning the gap. TCRdb reprocessed the RACE reads with MiXCR, giving one entry per CDR3 protein. The table records over 95,000 distinct CDR3 sequences, 9.5% to 15% of them present only once. A remark on this clonotype: Antigen specificity is unknown.

Study results and caveats: Significantly more large CDR3 similarity clusters were formed by expanded TCRs than by controls.

Noted time point: patch test 1, 2 weeks after DPC sensitization. Treatment meaning: therapeutic diphenylcyclopropenone sensitization with weekly scalp DPC. The study enrolled 18 to 70-year-old alopecia patients suitable for DPC. Unfractionated whole blood was the source from which total RNA was extracted. The V and J genes are TRBV10-3 and TRBJ1-1, with D maybe TRBD1 (6 bases). The sequence derives from a woman aged 40 to 50 with alopecia areata. Some clones in this sample may be carry-over from other donors' samples. The starting material was whole blood, obtained in connection with sensitization to the hapten diphenylcyclopropenone (DPC). CDR3 protein: CASRTDLNTEAFF. Here the CDR3 DNA reads TGTGCCTCCCGGACAGACCTGAACACTGAAGCTTTCTTT.